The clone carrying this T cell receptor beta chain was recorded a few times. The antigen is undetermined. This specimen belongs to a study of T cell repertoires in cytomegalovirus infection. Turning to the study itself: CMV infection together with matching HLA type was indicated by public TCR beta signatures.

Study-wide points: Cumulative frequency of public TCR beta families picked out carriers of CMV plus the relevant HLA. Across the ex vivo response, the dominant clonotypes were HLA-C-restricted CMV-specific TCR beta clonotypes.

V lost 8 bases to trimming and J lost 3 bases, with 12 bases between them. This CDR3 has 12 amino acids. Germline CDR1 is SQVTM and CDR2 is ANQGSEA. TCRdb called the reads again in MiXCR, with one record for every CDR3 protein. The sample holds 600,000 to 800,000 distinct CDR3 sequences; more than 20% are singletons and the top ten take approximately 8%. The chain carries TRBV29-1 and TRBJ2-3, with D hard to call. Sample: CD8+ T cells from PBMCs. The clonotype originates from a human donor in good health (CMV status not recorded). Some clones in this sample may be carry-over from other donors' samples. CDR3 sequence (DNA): TGCAGCTATTTGCCCATAACAGATACGCAGTATTTT. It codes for CSYLPITDTQYF.